The 6 T cell receptor beta chains below were found in one sample sequenced in a study of early T cells in non-severe SARS-CoV-2 infection. TCRdb used MiXCR to reprocess the 5' RACE reads, holding one entry per CDR3 protein. The sample lists 85,000 to 90,000 distinct CDR3 sequences; around 15% were seen once. Sequencing was performed on whole blood. The receptors were sampled from an adult who was a healthcare worker with PCR-confirmed SARS-CoV-2 infection or an uninfected control (not recorded which).

The V and J genes are TRBV28 and TRBJ1-1; tentative D call: TRBD1 (6 bases). This CDR3 contains 15 residues. V lost 5 bases to trimming and J lost 10 bases, with 23 bases between them. CDR1 and CDR2 (germline): MDHEN, SYDVKM. Here the CDR3 DNA reads TGTGCCAGCAGTAAAACAGGGCAGATATGGATGGGAGCTTTCTTT. It specifies CASSKTGQIWMGAFF.

The rearrangement links TRBV20-1 to TRBJ2-5; D is undetermined. From germline, CDR1 is DFQATT and CDR2 SNEGSKA (reference sequence). The germline V and J ends were trimmed by 2 bases and 1 base, with 8 bases remaining between them. The CDR3 is made up of 13 amino acids. In nucleotides, the CDR3 is TGCAGTGCTAGAATCGGCGGCCAAGAGACCCAGTACTTC. Amino acids: CSARIGGQETQYF.

This clonotype was seen a handful of times. V is TRBV29-1 and J is TRBJ2-3; weak D call: TRBD2 (5 bases). V lost 4 bases and J lost 2, with 13 bases in between. Germline-derived CDR1 and CDR2 are SQVTM and ANQGSEA. The CDR3 spans 14 residues. CDR3 loop: CSVGYGEFTDTQYF. For the CDR3, the DNA is TGCAGCGTTGGTTACGGGGAGTTCACAGATACGCAGTATTTT.

This clonotype was seen many times. The chain is built from TRBV5-6 and TRBJ2-6; D remains ambiguous. The CDR3 runs 17 residues. The ends were cut back, 1 base at V and 2 bases at J, with 13 bases in the middle. Looked up from germline, CDR1 is SGHDT and CDR2 is YYEEEE. The CDR3 loop is CASSLPSGLAGANVLTF. The CDR3 bases are TGTGCCAGCAGCTTGCCGTCCGGGCTCGCTGGGGCCAACGTCCTGACTTTC.

The table lists this clonotype with many counts. This chain connects TRBV20-1 to TRBJ2-1; tentatively, D is TRBD2 (6 bases). The germline V and J ends were trimmed by 4 bases and 4 bases, with 14 bases remaining between them. The CDR3 contains 14 residues. The germline V gene has CDR1 DFQATT and CDR2 SNEGSKA (reference sequence). The CDR3 coding sequence is TGCAGTGCTACGCGGGGTGGTTTATACAATGAGCAGTTCTTC. As protein: CSATRGGLYNEQFF.

The rearrangement uses TRBV5-1 and TRBJ1-2; 7 positions match TRBD1. From germline, CDR1 is SGHRS and CDR2 YFSETQ. V shed 0 bases, J shed 3 bases, and the junction held 2 bases outside the gene matches. The CDR3 spans 14 residues. In nucleotides, the CDR3 is TGCGCCAGCAGCTTGGAGGGGGCGGACTATGGCTACACCTTC. Its translation: CASSLEGADYGYTF. The variable domain in full, with the rest retrieved from reference TRBV5-1 and TRBJ1-2, is KAGVTQTPRYLIKTRGQQVTLSCSPISGHRSVSWYQQTPGQGLQFLFEYFSETQRNKGNFPGRFSGRQFSNSRSEMNVSTLELGDSALYLCASSLEGADYGYTFGSGTRLTVV.